The clone carrying this T cell receptor beta chain was seen ten or more times. Antigen specificity is unknown. This entry comes from a study of tumor-infiltrating lymphocytes in primary liver carcinoma. In the study overall: Each sample had roughly 3.5 to 7.5 million productive TCRbeta reads regardless of tissue type. Study-level results: Blood's top-250-clone fraction was significantly lower than that of tumors (p = 0.039). Tumor-adjacent and tumor-blood pairs showed less overlap than tumor region pairs.

The CDR3 runs 16 residues. Germline V gene sequence: CDR1 SQVTM, CDR2 ANQGSEA. The V gene lost 5 bases and the J gene lost 1 base, with 17 bases spanning the gap. Starting from 500 ng of total RNA, TCR beta cDNA was produced with a primer in the constant region. What produced the TCR beta libraries was three nested multiplex PCR rounds using slightly modified ARM-PCR. The first two PCR rounds used TRBV1-TRBV30 primers with a Cbeta primer, 10 cycles each. TCRdb passed the multiplex PCR reads through MiXCR, listing each CDR3 protein once. The sample consists of 300,000 to 400,000 distinct CDR3 sequences, less than 70% of them appearing once. The source of the blood RNA was unsorted whole blood, and germline DNA was extracted as well. Peripheral blood, around 4 milliliters, was collected prior to surgery.

The clonotype originates from a man aged 35-49 years with primary liver carcinoma and hepatitis B virus infection. Source material: peripheral blood. The chain recombines TRBV29-1 with TRBJ2-2; possible D gene TRBD1, 8 bases. The DNA for the CDR3 is TGCAGCGTTACAGGGGGGGCTGGTTTGAACACCGGGGAGCTGTTTTTT. This codes for CSVTGGAGLNTGELFF.